This section outlines one TCR beta chain sequence together with its context. Authors' processing steps: Reference gene primer amplification yielded estimated nucleated cell counts. Assay used: immunoSEQ multiplex PCR; TCRdb lists only in-frame clones, some missing. V, J and clone size derive from that table, while D and trimming were established from the DNA sequence. The table shows 270,000 or so clones, with around 86% occurring only once. The data stem from a study of blood T cell repertoires in COVID-19. In the study overall: There were acute and convalescent COVID-19 samples, and they came from the United States, Italy and Spain. From T cells, B-cell-depleted T cells, or PBMCs came the material, which was cDNA or gDNA.

V was shortened by 6 bases and J by 4 bases, with 15 bases between the two germline ends. The CDR3 runs to 14 residues. Germline V lookup: CDR1 MNHEY, CDR2 SVGAGI. The chain couples TRBV6-5 to TRBJ2-5, with D possibly being TRBD1 (5 bases). Input material: peripheral blood. The source of this sequence is a man aged 35 to 55 with active or convalescent COVID-19. The CDR3 reads CASRPGRDGETQYF. The DNA for the CDR3 is TGTGCCAGCAGGCCAGGGCGTGACGGAGAGACCCAGTACTTC.